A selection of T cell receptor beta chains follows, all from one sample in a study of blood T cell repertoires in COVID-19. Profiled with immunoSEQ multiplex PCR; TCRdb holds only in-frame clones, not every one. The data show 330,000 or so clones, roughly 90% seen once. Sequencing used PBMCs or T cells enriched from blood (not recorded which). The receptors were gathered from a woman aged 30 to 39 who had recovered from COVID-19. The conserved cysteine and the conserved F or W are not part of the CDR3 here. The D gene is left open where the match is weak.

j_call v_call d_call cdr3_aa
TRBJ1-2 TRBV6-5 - ASSYSGGYGYT
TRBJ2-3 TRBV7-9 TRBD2 ASSFAPGLATDTQY
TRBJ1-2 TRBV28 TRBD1 ASRTGVGYGYT
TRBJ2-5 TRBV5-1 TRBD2 ASSLVGEGSETQY
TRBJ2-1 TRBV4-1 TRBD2 ASSHGTSGRRVNNEQF
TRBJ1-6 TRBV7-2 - ASSRYDSPLH
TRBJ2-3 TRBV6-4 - ASSDRGFGDTQY
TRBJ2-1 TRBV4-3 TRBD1 ASSQDGAGGYNEQF
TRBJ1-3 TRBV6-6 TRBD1 ASRQGGQNTIY
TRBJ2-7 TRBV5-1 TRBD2 ASSLTLAGSYEQY
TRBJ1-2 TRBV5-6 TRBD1 ASSLGQGGIYGYT
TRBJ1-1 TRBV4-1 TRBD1 ASSQGGQGTNTEAF
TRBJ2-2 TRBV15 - ATSRAGAGELF
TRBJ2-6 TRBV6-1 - ASSEDSGANVLT
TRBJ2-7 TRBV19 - ASSLTGPSTEQY
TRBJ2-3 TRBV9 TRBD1 ASSSSLRGQDTQY
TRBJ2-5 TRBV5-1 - ASSLGQGETQY
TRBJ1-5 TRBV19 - ASSPRGVGNQPQH
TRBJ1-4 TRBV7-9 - ASSPSGEKLF
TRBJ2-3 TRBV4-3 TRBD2 ASSQEGTRSTDTQY
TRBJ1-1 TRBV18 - ASSPPVTGTEAF
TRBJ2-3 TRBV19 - ASSTGAGTTDTQY
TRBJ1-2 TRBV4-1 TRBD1 ASSQVMGQRYGYT
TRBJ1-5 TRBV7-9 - ASSPGGINQPQH
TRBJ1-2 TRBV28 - ASWGSNGYT
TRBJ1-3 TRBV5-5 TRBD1 ASSLPGQSISGNTIY
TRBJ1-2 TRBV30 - AWTAGRGFGYT
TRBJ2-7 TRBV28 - ASSLPTGSYEQY
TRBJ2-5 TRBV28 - ASRPEGIGGTQY
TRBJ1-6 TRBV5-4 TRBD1 ASRQTGGTYNSPLH
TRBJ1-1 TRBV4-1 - ASSDSQGFGTEAF
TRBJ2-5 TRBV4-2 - ASSQDRQAPMTQY
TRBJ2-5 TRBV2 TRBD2 ASSREGGYQETQY
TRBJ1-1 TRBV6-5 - ATLKAGNTEAF
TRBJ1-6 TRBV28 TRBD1 ASSSGQGTGPPLH
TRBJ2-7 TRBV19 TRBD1 ASSIAPWTGAHEQY
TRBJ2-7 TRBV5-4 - ASSLQYSYEQY
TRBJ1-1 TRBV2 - ASSVGGTLMNTEAF
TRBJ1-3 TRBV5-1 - ASSLYPPSSGNTIY
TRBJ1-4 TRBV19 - ASSIRGSSNEKLF
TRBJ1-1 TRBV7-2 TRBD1 ASLFRASPGGRRTEAF
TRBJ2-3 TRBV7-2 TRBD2 ASSLTSATGTGTQY
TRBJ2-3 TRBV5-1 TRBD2 ASSLGGVAGGMTDTQY
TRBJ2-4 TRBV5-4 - ASSLGTDRPKNIQY
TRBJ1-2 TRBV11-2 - ASSLGRGRRGYT
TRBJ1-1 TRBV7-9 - ASSLGWTENTEAF
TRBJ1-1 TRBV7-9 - ASSPSTGILNTEAF
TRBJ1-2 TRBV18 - ASSPEGDYGYT
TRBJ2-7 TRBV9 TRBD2 ASSIGTSPEQY
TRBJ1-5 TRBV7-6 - ASSLNLGQYSNQPQH
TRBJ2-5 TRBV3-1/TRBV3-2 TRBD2 ASSIRTRSRGETQY
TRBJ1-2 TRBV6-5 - ASSYTLSYGYT
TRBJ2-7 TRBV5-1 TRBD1 ASSPGQGRPYEQY
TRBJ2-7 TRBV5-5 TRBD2 ASSWGTGGASYEQY
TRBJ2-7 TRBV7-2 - ASSPTGDPLYEQY
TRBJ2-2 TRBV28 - ASSFQGLSGELF
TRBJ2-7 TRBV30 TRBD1 AWSLGTATYEQY
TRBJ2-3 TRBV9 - ASSVAQRGTDTQY
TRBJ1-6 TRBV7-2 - ASSVGAQSSPLH
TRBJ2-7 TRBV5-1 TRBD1 ASSQMNPGQGIYEQY